This T cell receptor (beta chain) was profiled in a study of T-cell memory formation after mild COVID-19. Study as a whole: TCR clusters were mostly donor specific.

CDR1 and CDR2 (germline): SGHTA, FQGNSA. The CDR3 length is 19 residues. Germline trimming cut 5 bases from V and 6 bases from J; bases unmatched to any gene: 15. It was 5'RACE with constant-segment primers that produced the TCR alpha and TCR beta cDNA libraries, which carried sample barcodes and UMIs. TCRdb processed the 5' RACE reads anew with MiXCR; each CDR3 protein has one entry. The sample has 150,000 or so distinct CDR3 sequences; approximately 14% are singletons. On this clonotype itself: Since a much larger clone is just one base distant, this may be a read error.

This chain links TRBV7-2 with TRBJ2-1; the match to TRBD2 covers 14 bases. The sample taken for sequencing was PBMCs or a T cell subset sorted from them (not recorded which). The clonotype comes from an adult woman who had mild COVID-19 (a few samples of this study predate the infection). Cell type and time point are not known. The DNA for the CDR3 is TGTGCCAGCAGCCCAAAATCCGGGACTAGCGGGGGTACCTGCAATGAGCAGTTCTTC. It encodes CASSPKSGTSGGTCNEQFF.